These T cell receptor beta chains were read from a single sample in a study of PD-1 blockade in classical Hodgkin lymphoma. Data came from immunoSEQ multiplex PCR; TCRdb stores just in-frame clones and leaves some out. The table has about 20,000 clones, about 85% seen once. The sequenced sample was CD4+ T cells from blood. The receptor set was obtained from a human donor with classical Hodgkin lymphoma. The CDR3 runs from the conserved cysteine through the conserved F or W. The D gene is left open where the match is weak. A row's size may be missing; if present it is once, few, many or a size class.

j_call: TRBJ2-7
v_call: TRBV29-1
d_call: NA
clone_size: NA
cdr3_aa: CSVEVTRDLSEQYF
cdr3_nt: TGCAGCGTTGAGGTGACACGAGACCTTAGCGAGCAGTACTTC

j_call: TRBJ1-6
v_call: TRBV28
d_call: NA
clone_size: NA
cdr3_aa: CASNSGEHNSPLHF
cdr3_nt: TGTGCCAGCAACTCCGGGGAACATAATTCACCCCTCCACTTT

j_call: TRBJ1-1
v_call: TRBV7-9
d_call: NA
clone_size: few
cdr3_aa: CASSLGVSNTEAFF
cdr3_nt: TGTGCCAGCAGCTTAGGGGTCTCGAACACTGAAGCTTTCTTT

j_call: TRBJ2-1
v_call: TRBV19
d_call: TRBD2
clone_size: NA
cdr3_aa: CATSGLGMNEQFF
cdr3_nt: TGTGCCACCTCGGGACTAGGAATGAATGAGCAGTTCTTC

j_call: TRBJ1-4
v_call: TRBV28
d_call: NA
clone_size: NA
cdr3_aa: CASRPVGGLTTNEKLFF
cdr3_nt: TGTGCCAGCAGACCAGTGGGGGGCCTTACAACTAATGAAAAACTGTTTTTT

j_call: TRBJ2-1
v_call: TRBV5-6
d_call: NA
clone_size: NA
cdr3_aa: CASSVQEIYNEQFF
cdr3_nt: TGTGCCAGCAGCGTCCAGGAAATCTACAATGAGCAGTTCTTC

j_call: TRBJ2-7
v_call: TRBV6-5
d_call: TRBD2
clone_size: NA
cdr3_aa: CASSFTPSGRVNEQYF
cdr3_nt: TGTGCCAGCAGTTTTACACCTAGCGGGAGGGTTAACGAGCAGTACTTC

j_call: TRBJ2-1
v_call: TRBV19
d_call: NA
clone_size: NA
cdr3_aa: CATDSGGNEQFF
cdr3_nt: TGTGCCACCGACTCCGGGGGCAATGAGCAGTTCTTC

j_call: TRBJ2-1
v_call: TRBV25-1
d_call: TRBD2
clone_size: NA
cdr3_aa: CASSESSGRNKDEQFF
cdr3_nt: TGTGCCAGCAGTGAATCTAGCGGGAGGAACAAAGATGAGCAGTTCTTC

j_call: TRBJ1-5
v_call: TRBV19
d_call: NA
clone_size: NA
cdr3_aa: CASTGRVSNQPQHF
cdr3_nt: TGTGCCAGTACCGGCAGGGTTAGCAATCAGCCCCAGCATTTT

j_call: TRBJ2-1
v_call: TRBV6-1
d_call: NA
clone_size: once
cdr3_aa: CASSPGGGTAGEFF
cdr3_nt: TGTGCCAGCAGTCCAGGGGGGGGCACAGCGGGGGAGTTCTTC

j_call: TRBJ2-4
v_call: TRBV27
d_call: NA
clone_size: once
cdr3_aa: CASGGKNIQYF
cdr3_nt: TGTGCCAGCGGAGGCAAAAACATTCAGTACTTC

j_call: TRBJ2-1
v_call: TRBV5-4
d_call: TRBD2
clone_size: NA
cdr3_aa: CASSTGLAGAVDNEQFF
cdr3_nt: TGTGCCAGCAGCACGGGACTAGCGGGAGCAGTGGACAATGAGCAGTTCTTC

j_call: TRBJ2-2
v_call: TRBV7-2
d_call: NA
clone_size: NA
cdr3_aa: CASSLVLGFVGELFF
cdr3_nt: TGTGCCAGCAGCTTAGTGCTGGGGTTTGTCGGGGAGCTGTTTTTT

j_call: TRBJ1-1
v_call: TRBV5-4
d_call: TRBD1
clone_size: NA
cdr3_aa: CASSLALGQGNTEAFF
cdr3_nt: TGTGCCAGCAGCTTGGCCCTAGGACAGGGGAACACTGAAGCTTTCTTT

j_call: TRBJ1-3
v_call: TRBV10-2
d_call: TRBD1
clone_size: NA
cdr3_aa: CASRTGQAKGNTIYF
cdr3_nt: TGCGCCAGCAGAACGGGACAGGCCAAGGGAAACACCATATATTTT

j_call: TRBJ1-5
v_call: TRBV6-5
d_call: NA
clone_size: NA
cdr3_aa: CASSYSTGRGQPQHF
cdr3_nt: TGTGCCAGCAGTTACTCCACAGGTCGAGGTCAGCCCCAGCATTTT

j_call: TRBJ1-5
v_call: TRBV5-1
d_call: NA
clone_size: NA
cdr3_aa: CASSLGGYSNQPQHF
cdr3_nt: TGCGCCAGCAGCCTGGGGGGATATAGCAATCAGCCCCAGCATTTT

j_call: TRBJ2-1
v_call: TRBV6-1
d_call: NA
clone_size: NA
cdr3_aa: CASSEALDEQFF
cdr3_nt: TGTGCCAGCAGTGAAGCTTTGGATGAGCAGTTCTTC

j_call: TRBJ1-4
v_call: TRBV29-1
d_call: TRBD1
clone_size: once
cdr3_aa: CSVQGLTGKNEKLFF
cdr3_nt: TGCAGCGTTCAAGGTCTGACAGGGAAAAATGAAAAACTGTTTTTT

j_call: TRBJ2-7
v_call: TRBV6-1
d_call: TRBD1
clone_size: NA
cdr3_aa: CASSDKDLGQKLYF
cdr3_nt: TGTGCCAGCAGTGATAAGGATCTGGGACAGAAGCTGTACTTC

j_call: TRBJ2-5
v_call: TRBV5-6
d_call: NA
clone_size: NA
cdr3_aa: CASSLSAGGETQYF
cdr3_nt: TGTGCCAGCAGCTTGTCGGCAGGAGGAGAGACCCAGTACTTC

j_call: TRBJ1-3
v_call: TRBV7-2
d_call: NA
clone_size: NA
cdr3_aa: CASSLEAGSTSGNTIYF
cdr3_nt: TGTGCCAGCAGTCTAGAGGCAGGCTCTACCTCTGGAAACACCATATATTTT

j_call: TRBJ2-7
v_call: TRBV19
d_call: NA
clone_size: NA
cdr3_aa: CASSIRRGDEQYF
cdr3_nt: TGTGCCAGTAGTATTAGAAGAGGGGACGAGCAGTACTTC

j_call: TRBJ2-1
v_call: TRBV9
d_call: NA
clone_size: few
cdr3_aa: CASSASGDNEQFF
cdr3_nt: TGTGCCAGCAGCGCCTCAGGGGACAATGAGCAGTTCTTC

j_call: TRBJ2-5
v_call: TRBV5-1
d_call: TRBD1
clone_size: NA
cdr3_aa: CASSASRDRGEETQYF
cdr3_nt: TGCGCCAGCAGCGCGAGCCGGGACAGGGGGGAAGAGACCCAGTACTTC

j_call: TRBJ2-2
v_call: TRBV6-4
d_call: NA
clone_size: once
cdr3_aa: CASNLREPRGTGELFF
cdr3_nt: TGTGCCAGCAACCTAAGGGAACCTCGCGGCACCGGGGAGCTGTTTTTT

j_call: TRBJ2-3
v_call: TRBV27
d_call: NA
clone_size: NA
cdr3_aa: CASSSSLVGWDTQYF
cdr3_nt: TGTGCCAGCAGTTCCTCACTAGTTGGGTGGGATACGCAGTATTTT

j_call: TRBJ1-5
v_call: TRBV28
d_call: TRBD1
clone_size: NA
cdr3_aa: CASSWDRYQPQHF
cdr3_nt: TGTGCCAGCAGTTGGGACAGGTATCAGCCCCAGCATTTT

j_call: TRBJ1-2
v_call: TRBV4-2
d_call: TRBD1
clone_size: NA
cdr3_aa: CASSQDWTGGGGYTF
cdr3_nt: TGTGCCAGCAGCCAAGATTGGACAGGGGGTGGTGGCTACACCTTC

j_call: TRBJ1-2
v_call: TRBV19
d_call: NA
clone_size: NA
cdr3_aa: CASRLDVYGYTF
cdr3_nt: TGTGCCAGTCGACTTGATGTTTATGGCTACACCTTC

j_call: TRBJ1-2
v_call: TRBV19
d_call: NA
clone_size: few
cdr3_aa: CASTRLRNYGYTF
cdr3_nt: TGTGCCAGTACGAGGCTAAGAAACTATGGCTACACCTTC

j_call: TRBJ2-7
v_call: TRBV6-5
d_call: TRBD1
clone_size: few
cdr3_aa: CATSRDSFNEQYF
cdr3_nt: TGTGCCACCAGCCGGGACAGCTTCAACGAGCAGTACTTC

j_call: TRBJ1-1
v_call: TRBV10-1
d_call: NA
clone_size: once
cdr3_aa: CASSEKKRVPEDTEAFF
cdr3_nt: TGCGCCAGCAGTGAAAAAAAAAGGGTCCCTGAGGACACTGAAGCTTTCTTT

j_call: TRBJ2-7
v_call: TRBV6-5
d_call: NA
clone_size: NA
cdr3_aa: CASSDGDRHYEQYF
cdr3_nt: TGTGCCAGCAGTGACGGGGACCGCCACTACGAGCAGTACTTC

j_call: TRBJ2-2
v_call: TRBV18
d_call: NA
clone_size: NA
cdr3_aa: CASSPLPGSGTTRTGELFF
cdr3_nt: TGTGCCAGCTCACCACTGCCGGGGTCCGGGACAACACGCACCGGGGAGCTGTTTTTT

j_call: TRBJ2-7
v_call: TRBV11-2
d_call: NA
clone_size: NA
cdr3_aa: CASSLEFGYEQYF
cdr3_nt: TGTGCCAGCAGCTTAGAGTTCGGCTACGAGCAGTACTTC

j_call: TRBJ2-7
v_call: TRBV6-6
d_call: NA
clone_size: NA
cdr3_aa: CASSYVQSGRIYEQYF
cdr3_nt: TGTGCCAGCAGTTACGTTCAGTCGGGGCGTATCTACGAGCAGTACTTC

j_call: TRBJ2-6
v_call: TRBV2
d_call: NA
clone_size: NA
cdr3_aa: CASSEAGSSGANVLTF
cdr3_nt: TGTGCCAGCAGTGAAGCCGGGAGCTCTGGGGCCAACGTCCTGACTTTC

j_call: TRBJ2-7
v_call: TRBV11-2
d_call: TRBD2
clone_size: NA
cdr3_aa: CASSLVGSGIRSYEQYF
cdr3_nt: TGTGCCAGCAGCTTAGTAGGTAGCGGGATCAGATCCTACGAGCAGTACTTC

j_call: TRBJ2-5
v_call: TRBV5-1
d_call: TRBD2
clone_size: NA
cdr3_aa: CASSLLSSGSTETQYF
cdr3_nt: TGCGCCAGCAGCTTGCTTTCCAGCGGGAGTACAGAGACCCAGTACTTC

j_call: TRBJ2-6
v_call: TRBV5-6
d_call: TRBD1
clone_size: once
cdr3_aa: CASRFGQESSGANVLTF
cdr3_nt: TGTGCCAGCAGATTCGGACAGGAGAGCTCTGGGGCCAACGTCCTGACTTTC

j_call: TRBJ1-1
v_call: TRBV5-1
d_call: NA
clone_size: NA
cdr3_aa: CASSMNGNTEAFF
cdr3_nt: TGCGCCAGCAGCATGAACGGGAACACTGAAGCTTTCTTT

j_call: TRBJ2-7
v_call: TRBV6-5
d_call: TRBD2
clone_size: NA
cdr3_aa: CASRLAGEYEQYF
cdr3_nt: TGTGCCAGCAGGCTAGCGGGAGAATACGAGCAGTACTTC

j_call: TRBJ1-1
v_call: TRBV5-4
d_call: TRBD1
clone_size: NA
cdr3_aa: CASSRGQGDTEAFF
cdr3_nt: TGTGCCAGCAGCCGGGGACAGGGGGACACTGAAGCTTTCTTT

j_call: TRBJ2-2
v_call: TRBV5-1
d_call: NA
clone_size: NA
cdr3_aa: CASSLGLTGELFF
cdr3_nt: TGCGCCAGCAGCTTGGGTCTAACCGGGGAGCTGTTTTTT

j_call: TRBJ1-5
v_call: TRBV28
d_call: NA
clone_size: few
cdr3_aa: CASRTPERPQPQHF
cdr3_nt: TGTGCCAGCAGAACACCTGAGAGGCCCCAGCCCCAGCATTTT

j_call: TRBJ1-2
v_call: TRBV5-1
d_call: NA
clone_size: NA
cdr3_aa: CASSRDGLAGLNYGYTF
cdr3_nt: TGCGCCAGCAGCCGGGACGGTCTTGCAGGTCTAAACTATGGCTACACCTTC

j_call: TRBJ2-2
v_call: TRBV27
d_call: TRBD1
clone_size: NA
cdr3_aa: CASQDRGGAGELFF
cdr3_nt: TGTGCCAGCCAAGACAGGGGAGGAGCCGGGGAGCTGTTTTTT

j_call: TRBJ2-1
v_call: TRBV2
d_call: NA
clone_size: NA
cdr3_aa: CASSAPGVVNEQFF
cdr3_nt: TGTGCCAGCAGTGCACCGGGAGTGGTAAATGAGCAGTTCTTC

j_call: TRBJ1-2
v_call: TRBV28
d_call: NA
clone_size: NA
cdr3_aa: CASSLGRNYGYTF
cdr3_nt: TGTGCCAGCAGTTTGGGACGGAACTATGGCTACACCTTC

j_call: TRBJ2-7
v_call: TRBV5-6
d_call: NA
clone_size: NA
cdr3_aa: CASSPPGWSPYEQYF
cdr3_nt: TGTGCCAGCAGCCCACCCGGCTGGTCCCCCTACGAGCAGTACTTC

j_call: TRBJ2-3
v_call: TRBV29-1
d_call: NA
clone_size: NA
cdr3_aa: CSGISGSTDTQYF
cdr3_nt: TGCAGCGGGATAAGCGGGAGCACAGATACGCAGTATTTT

j_call: TRBJ2-3
v_call: TRBV14
d_call: NA
clone_size: NA
cdr3_aa: CASSQRISGTTQYF
cdr3_nt: TGTGCCAGCAGCCAAAGGATAAGTGGGACTACGCAGTATTTT

j_call: TRBJ2-2
v_call: TRBV18
d_call: NA
clone_size: NA
cdr3_aa: CASSPISTGELFF
cdr3_nt: TGTGCCAGCTCACCAATCAGCACCGGGGAGCTGTTTTTT

j_call: TRBJ2-1
v_call: TRBV7-2
d_call: TRBD2
clone_size: NA
cdr3_aa: CASSPSGALLEQFF
cdr3_nt: TGTGCCAGCAGCCCTAGCGGGGCTTTGCTTGAGCAGTTCTTC

j_call: TRBJ2-6
v_call: TRBV2
d_call: NA
clone_size: NA
cdr3_aa: CASSTDPRGANVLTF
cdr3_nt: TGTGCCAGCAGTACAGACCCTCGGGGGGCCAACGTCCTGACTTTC

j_call: TRBJ1-5
v_call: TRBV10-1
d_call: NA
clone_size: few
cdr3_aa: CASSREGNQPQHF
cdr3_nt: TGCGCCAGCAGTCGCGAGGGCAATCAGCCCCAGCATTTT

j_call: TRBJ2-1
v_call: TRBV19
d_call: TRBD2
clone_size: few
cdr3_aa: CASSIISGRGYEQFF
cdr3_nt: TGTGCCAGTAGTATCATTAGCGGGAGGGGTTATGAGCAGTTCTTC

j_call: TRBJ1-1
v_call: TRBV7-3
d_call: TRBD1
clone_size: NA
cdr3_aa: CASTTGQGGSEAFF
cdr3_nt: TGTGCCAGCACCACTGGACAGGGAGGATCTGAAGCTTTCTTT